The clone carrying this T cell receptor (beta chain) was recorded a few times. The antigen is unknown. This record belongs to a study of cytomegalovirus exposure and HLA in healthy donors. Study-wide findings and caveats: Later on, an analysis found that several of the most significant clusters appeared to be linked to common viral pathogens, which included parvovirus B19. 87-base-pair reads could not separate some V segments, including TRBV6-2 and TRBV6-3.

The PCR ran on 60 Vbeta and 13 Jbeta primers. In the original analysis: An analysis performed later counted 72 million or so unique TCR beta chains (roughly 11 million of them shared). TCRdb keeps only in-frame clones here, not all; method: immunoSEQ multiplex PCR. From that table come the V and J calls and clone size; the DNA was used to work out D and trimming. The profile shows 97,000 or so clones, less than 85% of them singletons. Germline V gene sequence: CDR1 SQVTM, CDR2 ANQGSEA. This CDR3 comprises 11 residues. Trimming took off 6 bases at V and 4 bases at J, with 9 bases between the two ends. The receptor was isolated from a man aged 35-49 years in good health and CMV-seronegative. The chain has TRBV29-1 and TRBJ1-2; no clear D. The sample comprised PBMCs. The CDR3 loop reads CSVRYGYGYTF. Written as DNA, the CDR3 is TGCAGCGTCCGGTATGGCTATGGCTACACCTTC.